Listed below are T cell receptor beta chains from one sample, sequenced in a study of blood T cell repertoires in COVID-19. The table came from immunoSEQ multiplex PCR; TCRdb's copy has only in-frame clones and leaves some out. The table lists some 200,000 clones, 84% of them singletons. The sequencing sample was made of peripheral blood. These TCRs come from a woman aged 80 or over with active or convalescent COVID-19. The conserved cysteine and the conserved F or W are not part of the CDR3 here. The D gene is left open where the match is weak.

>TRBJ1-1|TRBV28|TRBD1
ASSPRGQSGTEAF
>TRBJ1-4|TRBV19|.
ASMGRNRDANEKLF
>TRBJ1-2|TRBV7-9|.
ASSLGSRGYT
>TRBJ1-1|TRBV29-1|.
SAGGQLNTEAF
>TRBJ2-3|TRBV28|TRBD2
ASSLHREGSDTQY
>TRBJ1-4|TRBV12-3/TRBV12-4|.
ASSPSPEKLF
>TRBJ1-4|TRBV27|.
ASRRGFADEKLF
>TRBJ2-3|TRBV5-6|TRBD1
ASSFRGTSTDTQY
>TRBJ2-7|TRBV7-8|TRBD2
ASSLAREGMNYEQY
>TRBJ2-7|TRBV5-5|TRBD1
ASSFGWDRGEQY
>TRBJ1-1|TRBV7-3|.
ASSVGHSNTEAF
>TRBJ2-1|TRBV27|.
ASRHSGQNYNEQF
>TRBJ1-1|TRBV28|TRBD1
ASSLTGGYTEAF
>TRBJ2-7|TRBV5-1|TRBD2
ASSFSGLAYEQY
>TRBJ2-1|TRBV7-3|.
ASSLTRNNEQF
>TRBJ1-5|TRBV16|TRBD1
ASSLLGGTGNQPQH
>TRBJ1-3|TRBV9|.
ASSLQAGSGNTIY
>TRBJ1-1|TRBV28|.
ASSPPLGMNTEAF
>TRBJ1-2|TRBV5-1|TRBD1
ASSSQGVPYGYT
>TRBJ1-3|TRBV27|.
ASSRGPRSTGNTIY
>TRBJ2-5|TRBV7-2|.
ASSLDLAGLARETQY
>TRBJ1-6|TRBV2|.
ASRLGQVASPLH
>TRBJ2-2|TRBV5-6|.
ASSLRTPNTGELF
>TRBJ2-7|TRBV11-3|TRBD2
ASSSGLAESYEQY
>TRBJ2-1|TRBV18|.
ASSPINGNEQF
>TRBJ2-3|TRBV9|.
ASSVGVLRADTQY
>TRBJ2-1|TRBV7-6|.
ASSLEGGAYNEQF
>TRBJ2-3|TRBV7-8|TRBD1
ASSPGQGTDTQY
>TRBJ1-1|TRBV14|.
ASSQDFGGRIGVSPF
>TRBJ2-2|TRBV5-1|.
ASSLAIQGELF
>TRBJ2-3|TRBV7-6|TRBD2
ASSFLAGGSTSTDTQY
>TRBJ2-3|TRBV5-1|.
ASSYRGGDTDTQY
>TRBJ2-2|TRBV10-3|.
AISEFGGPGELF
>TRBJ2-1|TRBV7-2|TRBD2
ASSLVLAGGLSYNEQF
>TRBJ2-5|TRBV5-1|TRBD1
ASGTEETQY
>TRBJ2-7|TRBV5-1|TRBD2
ASSLAAGVSEQY
>TRBJ2-3|TRBV9|TRBD2
ASSATSGNLLFQDTQY
>TRBJ2-7|TRBV7-9|.
ASSWTRGRYEQY
>TRBJ2-3|TRBV7-2|TRBD2
ASSSPSGRALFTDTQY
>TRBJ2-7|TRBV29-1|.
SVVPSGAIYEQY